Included here is one T cell receptor beta chain sequence, with context. Sequenced by immunoSEQ multiplex PCR; TCRdb stores in-frame clones only, minus some. Of 45,000 to 60,000 clones in the sample, about 70% were seen once. CDR1 is SGHTA and CDR2 is FQGTGA in the germline V gene. The junction had 5 bases not matched to a gene; V was cut back by 6 bases and J by 8 bases. The CDR3 consists of 13 residues. These data belong to a study of T cell clones after liver transplantation. About the research overall: TCRbeta sequencing after a pre-transplant mixed lymphocyte reaction identified graft-donor-reactive clones, later tracked in post-transplant blood.

V usage is TRBV7-3 and J usage is TRBJ2-1, with 9 bases matching TRBD1. The sequences come from CD4+ T cells from blood, collected at the 22-month timepoint. The clonotype comes from a human patient who received a liver transplant. The T cells may partly be graft donor cells. The CDR3 reads CASREQGAYEQFF. The CDR3 nucleotides read TGTGCCAGCAGGGAACAGGGGGCCTATGAGCAGTTCTTC.